The 26 T cell receptor beta chains presented below share a single source sample, sequenced in a study of T cell responses to AZD1222 COVID-19 vaccine. Profiling relied on immunoSEQ multiplex PCR, and the TCRdb table lists in-frame clones only, not all of them. The table has tens of thousands of clones, around four fifths seen once. Sequenced here: peripheral blood, sampled 28 days after the second AZD1222 dose. These receptors were obtained from an adult who received the AZD1222 COVID-19 vaccine.

This chain uses TRBV30 with TRBJ1-5; D perhaps matches TRBD1 (5 bases). Germline CDR1 GTSNPN, CDR2 SVGIG (reference sequence). Trimming took off 0 bases at V and 7 bases at J, with 10 bases between the two ends. This CDR3 is 13 amino acids long. The CDR3 DNA reads as TGTGCCTGGAGTGTGGGCAGGGTACAGCCCCAGCATTTT. This translates into CAWSVGRVQPQHF.

This clone has just one count. This chain uses TRBV27 with TRBJ2-7, with a tentative D call TRBD1 (6 bases). This CDR3 has 13 amino acids. Germline V gene sequence: CDR1 MNHEY, CDR2 SMNVEV (reference sequence). Trimming left V 6 bases short and J 3 bases short, with 12 bases between. As DNA, the CDR3 is TGTGCCAGCAGCCGCAGGGGTATCTACGAGCAGTACTTC. It codes for CASSRRGIYEQYF.

The V gene is TRBV10-3, the J gene TRBJ2-1, with TRBD1 matching 7 bases. V dropped 11 bases and J dropped 5; count of bases not matched to a gene: 6. This CDR3 has 12 amino acids. In germline, CDR1 is ENHRY, CDR2 SYGVKD. CDR3: CAVTQGNNEQFF. The CDR3 nucleotides are TGTGCCGTCACACAGGGGAACAATGAGCAGTTCTTC.

The chain carries TRBV11-2 and TRBJ1-1; maybe TRBD1 (6 bases). The CDR3 runs to 16 residues. Germline-derived CDR1 and CDR2 are SGHAT and FQNNGV. V lost 1 base to trimming and J lost 4 bases, with 16 bases between them. CDR3 region: CASSLGYGGASTEAFF. The CDR3 region has the DNA TGTGCCAGCAGCTTAGGGTATGGGGGGGCGTCCACTGAAGCTTTCTTT.

This sequence joins TRBV28 and TRBJ1-3; no clear D gene. The CDR3 extends over 10 amino acids. The V end was cut by 7 bases, the J end by 4 bases, with 2 bases between. Germline V gene sequence: CDR1 MDHEN, CDR2 SYDVKM. The CDR3 loop is CASNGNTIYF. The DNA of the CDR3 is TGTGCCAGCAACGGAAACACCATATATTTT.

The chain couples TRBV28 to TRBJ2-4, with a possible D match to TRBD1 (6 bases). Germline CDR1 and CDR2: MDHEN and SYDVKM. Trimming left V 2 bases short and J 1 base short, with 21 bases between. CDR3 length: 19 residues. This chain's CDR3 is CASSLVRDKGYSAKNIQYF. The DNA for the CDR3 is TGTGCCAGCAGTTTAGTTAGGGACAAGGGGTATTCGGCCAAAAACATTCAGTACTTC.

The chain combines TRBV9 with TRBJ1-5, with D unresolved. The CDR3 has 13 residues. The V gene lost 0 bases and the J gene lost 7 bases, with 8 bases spanning the gap. Germline assignment: CDR1 SGDLS and CDR2 YYNGEE. CDR3 sequence: CASSVEVNQPQHF. The CDR3 coding sequence is TGTGCCAGCAGCGTAGAGGTAAACCAGCCCCAGCATTTT.

This clone was observed once. The chain couples TRBV29-1 to TRBJ2-3; 9 positions agree with TRBD1. Per germline, CDR1 SQVTM and CDR2 ANQGSEA. After removal of 6 bases from V and 4 bases from J, the junction contained 8 bases not matched to a gene. The CDR3 is 14 amino acids. This CDR3 is CSVPGQGIADTQYF. The CDR3 DNA sequence: TGCAGCGTACCCGGACAGGGGATCGCAGATACGCAGTATTTT.

The chain combines TRBV29-1 with TRBJ1-2; 8 bases agree with TRBD1. This CDR3 is 16 amino acids long. V shed 6 bases, J shed 2 bases, and the junction held 14 bases outside the gene matches. Looked up from germline, CDR1 is SQVTM and CDR2 is ANQGSEA. CDR3 region: CSVDGPARGLNYGYTF. The CDR3 nucleotides are TGCAGCGTGGATGGGCCTGCCAGGGGGCTAAACTATGGCTACACCTTC.

For the CDR3, the DNA is TGTGCCAGCAAAACATCGGGGACACCCTTGACCGGGGAGCTGTTTTTT. Translation gives CASKTSGTPLTGELFF. The V call is TRBV2, the J call TRBJ2-2; maybe TRBD1 (6 bases). Germline V gene data show CDR1 as SNHLY and CDR2 as FYNNEI. The CDR3 spans 16 residues. With 7 bases removed from V and 5 bases from J, the gap between germline ends came to 20 bases.

This clone was counted a few times. V usage is TRBV18 and J usage is TRBJ2-3; perhaps TRBD2 as D (7 bases). Germline values: CDR1 KGHSH, CDR2 LQKENI. The CDR3 runs 15 residues. Trimming removed 8 bases from V and 0 bases from J, with 15 bases in between. The CDR3 reads CASQSRGGSTDTQYF. The CDR3 bases are TGTGCCAGCCAGTCGAGGGGGGGAAGCACAGATACGCAGTATTTT.

The CDR3, as DNA: TGTGCCAGCAGCGTAGGTAGTCCACAGGTTGGTGGGGGGACTGAAGCTTTCTTT. Its protein is CASSVGSPQVGGGTEAFF. This chain links TRBV9 with TRBJ1-1; possible D gene TRBD1, 5 bases. This CDR3 is built from 18 residues. V gave up 0 bases and J gave up 5 bases, with 23 bases separating them. CDR1 and CDR2 (germline): SGDLS, YYNGEE.

J is TRBJ1-2 and V is TRBV6-5; 11 bases fit TRBD1. The germline V gene encodes CDR1 MNHEY and CDR2 SVGAGI. CDR3 size: 14 residues. V lost 5 bases and J lost 7; bases outside the gene matches: 6. For the CDR3, the DNA is TGTGCCAGCAGTACCAGGACAGGGGGCAGTGGCTACACCTTC. Its protein product is CASSTRTGGSGYTF.

The V gene is TRBV12-3 or TRBV12-4, the J gene TRBJ2-3; 9 nucleotides match TRBD1. After removal of 11 bases from V and 1 base from J, the junction contained 4 bases not matched to a gene. The CDR3 is 13 amino acids. The CDR3 reads CAARDRGTDTQYF. The DNA for the CDR3 is TGTGCCGCCCGGGACAGGGGCACAGATACGCAGTATTTT.

The chain is built from TRBV7-3 and TRBJ2-3; 10 bases are a match to TRBD1. The CDR3 spans 14 residues. CDR1 SGHTA and CDR2 FQGTGA come from the germline V gene. V was pared by 5 bases and J by 6 bases, with 5 bases of the junction left unmatched. The CDR3, as DNA: TGTGCCAGCAGCCCGGGACAGGGGATGGATACGCAGTATTTT. This gives the protein CASSPGQGMDTQYF.

The chain employs TRBV19 and TRBJ2-4, with D maybe TRBD2 (5 bases). Deletions cut 3 bases from V and 0 bases from J, with 12 bases between. CDR3 length: 16 amino acids. Per the germline V gene, CDR1 is LNHDA and CDR2 is SQIVND (reference sequence). The CDR3 nucleotides are TGTGCCAGTAGTATGGATTCGGGGTTAGCCAAAAACATTCAGTACTTC. Translating it yields CASSMDSGLAKNIQYF.

The V and J genes are TRBV5-1 and TRBJ1-3, with 9 bases that match TRBD1. The CDR3 loop spans 16 amino acids. Germline assignment: CDR1 SGHRS and CDR2 YFSETQ. V lost 4 bases, J lost 4 bases, and 9 bases stayed unmatched. The CDR3 region has the DNA TGCGCCAGCAGCGCTGCCGGGACAGGGAGCGGAAACACCATATATTTT. It translates to CASSAAGTGSGNTIYF.

On this clone: This sample includes further DNA sequences coding for the same CDR3. This sequence joins TRBV5-1 and TRBJ1-2; D gene uncertain. V was pared by 0 bases and J by 3 bases, with 6 bases between. The CDR3 extends over 13 amino acids. Germline CDR1 SGHRS, CDR2 YFSETQ. CDR3 loop: CASSLAGDYGYTF. The CDR3 nucleotides read TGCGCCAGCAGCTTGGCCGGGGACTATGGCTACACCTTC.

This clone was seen a single time. V is TRBV11-2 and J is TRBJ1-3; 9 bases are shared with TRBD1. V shed 3 bases and J 8 bases; nucleotides not matched to a gene: 5. Germline CDR1 SGHAT, CDR2 FQNNGV. The CDR3 length is 14 residues. For the CDR3, the DNA is TGTGCCAGCAGCTTTTGGGGACAGGGTGACACCATATATTTT. The encoded protein is CASSFWGQGDTIYF.

V and J are TRBV6-5 and TRBJ1-5; D remains unclear. The CDR3 is 13 amino acids. V shed 8 bases and J shed 0 bases, with 8 bases lying between them. Germline V CDR1 and CDR2: MNHEY, SVGAGI. The CDR3 DNA reads as TGTGCCAGCCAGGTTTATAGCAATCAGCCCCAGCATTTT. Protein sequence: CASQVYSNQPQHF.

This clone was seen more than once but under ten times. This chain links TRBV6-5 with TRBJ1-5, with D possibly TRBD1 on 5 matching bases. V was clipped by 4 bases and J by 11 bases, with 18 bases between them. Germline lookup yields CDR1 MNHEY and CDR2 SVGAGI. The CDR3 length is 14 residues. The CDR3 DNA sequence: TGTGCCAGCAGTTCCGGGACGGGGGGTCGGGCCCAGCATTTT. Translation gives CASSSGTGGRAQHF.

The V call is TRBV7-3, the J call TRBJ2-3; D gene uncertain. V lost 2 bases, J lost 3 bases, and 6 bases lay in between. The germline V gene has CDR1 SGHTA and CDR2 FQGTGA. This CDR3 is 13 amino acids long. The CDR3, as DNA: TGTGCCAGCAGCTTAGGTGGGACAGATACGCAGTATTTT. Amino acids: CASSLGGTDTQYF.

The rearrangement links TRBV9 to TRBJ1-2; TRBD1 aligns across 8 bases. Per germline, CDR1 SGDLS and CDR2 YYNGEE. With 3 bases clipped from V and 6 bases from J, the junction kept 10 bases outside the gene matches. This CDR3 is built from 15 residues. The CDR3 sequence is CASSETTGEVNGYTF. The CDR3 DNA reads as TGTGCCAGCAGCGAAACGACAGGGGAGGTTAATGGCTACACCTTC.

The chain joins TRBV6-5 to TRBJ2-1; D possibly corresponds to TRBD1 (6 bases). The length of the CDR3 is 14 residues. Trimming took off 2 bases at V and 3 bases at J, with 8 bases between the two ends. The germline gives CDR1 MNHEY, CDR2 SVGAGI. CDR3 bases: TGTGCCAGCAGTTACCGGGACAACTACAATGAGCAGTTCTTC. Translated: CASSYRDNYNEQFF.

This rearrangement joins TRBV6-5 to TRBJ1-1; TRBD1 aligns across 7 bases. Germline V lookup: CDR1 MNHEY, CDR2 SVGAGI. CDR3 length: 11 amino acids. Trimming at V came to 10 bases and at J to 13 bases, leaving 12 bases not matched to a gene. The CDR3 DNA sequence: TGTGCCACCCTTAGGCAGGGGGAAATTTTCTTT. It codes for CATLRQGEIFF.

In its sample, this clone was seen a few times. The chain links TRBV2 to TRBJ1-6, with 9 nucleotides matching TRBD1. The CDR3 loop spans 14 amino acids. V dropped 5 bases and J dropped 9; count of bases not matched to a gene: 5. Germline loops: CDR1 SNHLY, CDR2 FYNNEI. The CDR3 nucleotides are TGTGCCAGCAGTCAGGACAGGGGTGTTTCACCCCTCCACTTT. Its translation: CASSQDRGVSPLHF.